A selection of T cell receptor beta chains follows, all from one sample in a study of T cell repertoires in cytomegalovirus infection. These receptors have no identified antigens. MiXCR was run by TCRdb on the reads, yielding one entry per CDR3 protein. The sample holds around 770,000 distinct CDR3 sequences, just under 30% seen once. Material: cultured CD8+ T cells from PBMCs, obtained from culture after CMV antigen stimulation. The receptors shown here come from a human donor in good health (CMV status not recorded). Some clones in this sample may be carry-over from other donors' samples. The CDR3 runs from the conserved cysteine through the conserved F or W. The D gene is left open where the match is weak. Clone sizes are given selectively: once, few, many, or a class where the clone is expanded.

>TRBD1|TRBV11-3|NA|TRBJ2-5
TGTGCCAGCAGACTGGGACAGGGGTATAGCCAAGAGACCCAGTACTTC
CASRLGQGYSQETQYF
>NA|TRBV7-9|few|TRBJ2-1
TGTGCCAGCAGCTCCGGACTAAACAATGAGCAGTTCTTC
CASSSGLNNEQFF
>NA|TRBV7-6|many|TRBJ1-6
TGTGCCAGCAGCTTAGTGCAGCCGGGGAGGACCTCCTATAATTCACCCCTCCACTTT
CASSLVQPGRTSYNSPLHF
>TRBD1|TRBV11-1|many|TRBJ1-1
TGTGCCAGCAGTTCTTCACAGGGGGCGATGAACACTGAAGCTTTCTTT
CASSSSQGAMNTEAFF
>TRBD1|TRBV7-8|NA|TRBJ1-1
TGTGCCAGCAGCTTAGAAAAGACAGGGATCAACACTGAAGCTTTCTTT
CASSLEKTGINTEAFF
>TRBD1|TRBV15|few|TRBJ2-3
TGTGCCACCAGCAGAGATTGGGGACAGACAGCTACAGATACGCAGTATTTT
CATSRDWGQTATDTQYF
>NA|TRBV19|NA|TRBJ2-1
TGTGCCAGTAGCAATACCCGCTACAATGAGCAGTTCTTC
CASSNTRYNEQFF
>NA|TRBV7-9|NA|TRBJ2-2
TGTGCCAGTCCCTATAGACCCACAATAAACACCGGGGAGCTGTTTTTT
CASPYRPTINTGELFF
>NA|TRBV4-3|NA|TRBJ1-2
TGCGCCAGCAGCCTAAAAGCGCGACCCTTGGACAGTGCCGACTATGGCTACACCTTC
CASSLKARPLDSADYGYTF
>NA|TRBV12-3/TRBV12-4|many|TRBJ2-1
TGTGCCAGCAGCGCCGGGGAGAGCTCCTACAATGAGCAGTTCTTC
CASSAGESSYNEQFF
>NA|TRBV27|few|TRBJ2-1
TGTGCCAGCAGTTTATACAGGGTCGGGCGAAATGAGCAGTTCTTC
CASSLYRVGRNEQFF
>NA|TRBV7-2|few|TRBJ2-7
TGTGCCAGCAGCTTTACAACCTACGAGCAGTACTTC
CASSFTTYEQYF
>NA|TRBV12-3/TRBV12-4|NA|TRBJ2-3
TGTGCCAGCAGTTTCGGGGGCGAGGGGATAACAGATACGCAGTATTTT
CASSFGGEGITDTQYF
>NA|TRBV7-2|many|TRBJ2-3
TGTGCCAGCAGCTTAGAAGACAAAAGGACAGATACGCAGTATTTT
CASSLEDKRTDTQYF
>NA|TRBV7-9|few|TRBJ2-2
TGTGCCGGGGATGCGAACACCGGGGAGCTGTTTTTT
CAGDANTGELFF
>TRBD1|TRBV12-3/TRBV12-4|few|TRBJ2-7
TGTGCCAGCAACCCGACAGGGAAAGGCTACGAGCAGTACTTC
CASNPTGKGYEQYF
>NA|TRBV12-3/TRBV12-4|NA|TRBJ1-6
TGTGCCAGCATCGTAAACTTGAATTCACCCCTCCACTTT
CASIVNLNSPLHF
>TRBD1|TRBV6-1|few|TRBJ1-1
TGTGCCAGCAGTGAAGAGTTCCGTGGGACAGGGGGTGAAGCTTTCTTT
CASSEEFRGTGGEAFF
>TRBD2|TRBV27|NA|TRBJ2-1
TGTGCCAGCAGCCTGCTTAGCGGGGGTATTCTCTATGAGCAGTTCTTC
CASSLLSGGILYEQFF
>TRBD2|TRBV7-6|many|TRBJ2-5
TGTGCCAGCAGCTTAGCGGCTAGCGGGTCGGAGACCCAGTACTTC
CASSLAASGSETQYF
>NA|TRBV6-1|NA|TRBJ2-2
TGTGCCAGCAGTGAAGGGGGGGTGGCCGGGGAGCTGTTTTTT
CASSEGGVAGELFF
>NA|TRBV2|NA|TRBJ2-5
TGTGCCAGCAGTGAAATAGTTCTTACGACCCAGTACTTC
CASSEIVLTTQYF
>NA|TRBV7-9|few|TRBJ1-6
TGTGCCAGCAGCTCTGTCCGGGGGGCGGTTGATTCACCCCTCCACTTT
CASSSVRGAVDSPLHF
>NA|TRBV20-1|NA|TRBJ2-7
TGCAGTGCTAGTGATGAGGGGGAGAACTCCTACGAGCAGTACTTC
CSASDEGENSYEQYF
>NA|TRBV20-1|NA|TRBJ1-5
TGCAGTGCTAGACCGCCGGGACACCCAGGGAGCAATCAGCCCCAGCATTTT
CSARPPGHPGSNQPQHF
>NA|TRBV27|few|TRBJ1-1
TGTGCCAGCACCCAGGGTTCTGAAGCTTTCTTT
CASTQGSEAFF
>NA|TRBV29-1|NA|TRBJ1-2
TGCAGCGTTGAAGACCGCAGGGCTTTATATGGCTACACCTTC
CSVEDRRALYGYTF